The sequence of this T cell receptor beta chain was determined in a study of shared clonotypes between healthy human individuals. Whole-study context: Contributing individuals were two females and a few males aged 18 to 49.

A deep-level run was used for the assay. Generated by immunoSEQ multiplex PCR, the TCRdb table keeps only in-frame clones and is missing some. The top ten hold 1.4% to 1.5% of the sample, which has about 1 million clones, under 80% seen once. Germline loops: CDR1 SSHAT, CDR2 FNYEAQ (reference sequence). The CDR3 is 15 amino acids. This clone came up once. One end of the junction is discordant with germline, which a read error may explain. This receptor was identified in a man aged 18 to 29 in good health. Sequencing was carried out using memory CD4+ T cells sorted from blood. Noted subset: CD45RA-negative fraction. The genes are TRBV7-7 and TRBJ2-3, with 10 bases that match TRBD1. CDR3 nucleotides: TGTGCTAGCAGCAAGGGGACAGGGGCTACAGATACGCAGTATTTT. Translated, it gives CASSKGTGATDTQYF.